Here is one T cell receptor (beta chain) with its context. The source of the sample is a study of glioma-infiltrating T cells after dendritic cell vaccination. This CDR3 is 15 amino acids long. V lost 3 bases and J lost 4; bases outside the gene matches: 4. The repertoire was sequenced with immunoSEQ multiplex PCR; TCRdb's copy has only in-frame clones and lacks some. The repertoire holds some 70,000 clones, with approximately 78% as singletons. The chain links TRBV23-1 to TRBJ1-2, with 11 nucleotides matching TRBD1. TRBV23-1 is assigned to the ORF class and has an uncertain function. Sequenced here: blood, sampled before dendritic cell vaccination. The receptor's source is a human donor with glioblastoma. As DNA, the CDR3 is TGCGCCAGCAGTCAGCGGACAGGGGGCTTCTATGGCTACACCTTC. It is translated as CASSQRTGGFYGYTF.